One and the same sample provided the 25 T cell receptor beta chains below, sequenced in a study of control samples from healthy donors and cancer patients. Data came from immunoSEQ multiplex PCR; TCRdb stores just in-frame clones and leaves some out. The top ten hold over 1.2% of the sample, which has about 170,000 clones, 90% to 95% seen once. Sample: blood. The receptors shown here come from a woman aged 25-40 years in good health.

The rearrangement joins TRBV28 to TRBJ1-3; possible D gene TRBD1, 6 bases. In germline, CDR1 is MDHEN, CDR2 SYDVKM. The length of the CDR3 is 12 residues. Trimming shortened V by 8 bases and J by 4 bases, and 9 bases separated the two germline ends. For the CDR3, the DNA is TGTGCCAGCGGGGGGCGAGGAAACACCATATATTTT. This gives the protein CASGGRGNTIYF.

This clone was recorded once. The chain combines TRBV4-1 with TRBJ2-3; the match to TRBD1 covers 9 bases. CDR1 MGHRA and CDR2 YSYEKL come from the germline V gene. The V and J ends lost 1 base and 4 bases, in that order; junction bases with no gene match: 3. CDR3 size: 15 residues. The CDR3 protein is CASSQGDRDADTQYF. The CDR3 nucleotides are TGCGCCAGCAGCCAAGGGGACAGGGACGCAGATACGCAGTATTTT.

On this clone: Distinct nucleotide sequences in the sample also encode this CDR3. This rearrangement joins TRBV18 to TRBJ2-5, with D maybe TRBD1 (6 bases). CDR1 is KGHSH and CDR2 is LQKENI in the germline V gene. This CDR3 region has 13 residues. With 2 bases removed from V and 5 bases from J, the gap between germline ends came to 9 bases. The CDR3 bases are TGTGCCAGCTCACCAGGCAGGGGCGAGACCCAGTACTTC. Its protein is CASSPGRGETQYF.

The chain couples TRBV9 to TRBJ2-7, with 7 positions matching TRBD2. The junction had 4 bases not matched to a gene; V was cut back by 3 bases and J by 1 base. The CDR3 spans 14 residues. The germline gives CDR1 SGDLS, CDR2 YYNGEE. CDR3 sequence: CASSARDYSYEQYF. CDR3 DNA: TGTGCCAGCAGCGCCCGGGACTATTCCTACGAGCAGTACTTC.

In regard to this clone: The junction departs from germline at one end; a sequencing error may be responsible. The sample contains more than one DNA sequence encoding this CDR3. This sequence joins TRBV7-9 and TRBJ2-2, with D perhaps TRBD1 or TRBD2 (5 bases each). CDR3 length equals 15 residues. Germline V lookup: CDR1 SEHNR, CDR2 FQNEAQ (reference sequence). The CDR3 region is CASSFRDGNTGELFF. For the CDR3, the DNA is TGTGCCAGCAGTTTTAGGGACGGGAACACCGGGGAGCTATTTTTT.

This clone has at least ten counts. This sequence joins TRBV6-4 and TRBJ2-1, with 11 positions matching TRBD1. The CDR3 has 14 residues. Germline CDR1 MRHNA, CDR2 SNTAGT. The ends lost 2 bases at V and 6 bases at J; junction bases unmatched: 0. The CDR3: CASSDGQGANEQFF. As DNA, the CDR3 is TGTGCCAGCAGTGACGGACAGGGGGCCAATGAGCAGTTCTTC.

The CDR3 DNA reads TGTGCCAGCAGCTTAGTGGTGTCTACCGGGGAGCTGTTTTTT. Translated: CASSLVVSTGELFF. The genes are TRBV7-2 and TRBJ2-2; D remains unclear. V was shortened by 1 base and J by 5 bases, with 8 bases between the two germline ends. CDR1 SGHTA and CDR2 FQGNSA come from the germline V gene. The CDR3 loop spans 14 amino acids.

The chain has TRBV4-1 and TRBJ2-4; TRBD1 might be the D (6 bases). CDR1 is MGHRA and CDR2 is YSYEKL in the germline V gene. The CDR3 has 14 residues. The V end was cut by 0 bases, the J end by 5 bases, with 8 bases between. DNA for the CDR3: TGCGCCAGCAGCCAAGACAGGGGAGAAAACATTCAGTACTTC. It is translated as CASSQDRGENIQYF.

Notes on this clone: Other DNA sequences in this sample translate to the same CDR3. The V and J genes are TRBV15 and TRBJ1-4, with TRBD1 matching 7 bases. This CDR3 spans 15 amino acids. J lost 7 bases, V lost 0 bases, and 5 bases had no gene match. The germline V gene has CDR1 LNHNV and CDR2 YYDKDF (reference sequence). In nucleotides, the CDR3 is TGTGCCACCAGCAGAGATCGAGGGGGCGGTGAAAAACTGTTTTTT. This gives the protein CATSRDRGGGEKLFF. Full variable domain (rest looked up from reference TRBV15 and TRBJ1-4): DAMVIQNPRYQVTQFGKPVTLSCSQTLNHNVMYWYQQKSSQAPKLLFHYYDKDFNNEADTPDNFQSRRPNTSFCFLDIRSPGLGDTAMYLCATSRDRGGGEKLFFGSGTQLSVL.

The V gene is TRBV5-5, the J gene TRBJ1-2, with TRBD1 as a possible D gene (5 bases). Looked up from germline, CDR1 is SGHKS and CDR2 is YYEKEE (reference sequence). V was pared by 1 base and J by 3 bases, with 13 bases between. The CDR3 contains 15 residues. The CDR3 sequence: CASSLSPREHYGYTF. Written as DNA, the CDR3 is TGTGCCAGCAGCTTGTCCCCCAGGGAACACTATGGCTACACCTTC.

The gene calls are TRBV25-1 and TRBJ1-5; 8 nucleotides agree with TRBD1. The CDR3 extends over 14 amino acids. The germline V gene encodes CDR1 MGHDK and CDR2 SYGVNS. J was trimmed by 5 bases and V by 3 bases; bases with no gene match: 3. Here the CDR3 reads CASSESQGDQPQHF. The CDR3 coding sequence is TGTGCCAGCAGTGAGTCACAGGGGGATCAGCCCCAGCATTTT.

The chain uses TRBV5-6 and TRBJ2-5; tentative D call: TRBD2 (6 bases). CDR1 is SGHDT and CDR2 is YYEEEE in the germline V gene. The CDR3 is 13 amino acids. V lost 0 bases and J lost 5, with 8 bases in between. As DNA, the CDR3 is TGTGCCAGCAGCTTGGAGGGAGGTGAGACCCAGTACTTC. Translating gives CASSLEGGETQYF.

This chain connects TRBV19 to TRBJ2-7; 7 bases align to TRBD1. CDR1 LNHDA and CDR2 SQIVND come from the germline V gene (reference sequence). The CDR3 is 14 amino acids. Trimming removed 3 bases from V and 1 base from J; junction bases left unmatched: 3. The CDR3 sequence: CASSIGQVSYEQYF. In nucleotides, the CDR3 is TGTGCCAGTAGTATTGGACAGGTGTCCTACGAGCAGTACTTC.

CDR3 in DNA: TGCGCCAGCAGCTTGGGCGCAGGCCTCTCTGGAAACACCATATATTTT. The encoded protein is CASSLGAGLSGNTIYF. The V and J genes are TRBV5-1 and TRBJ1-3; no definite D call. Germline loops: CDR1 SGHRS, CDR2 YFSETQ. The V and J ends lost 0 bases and 0 bases respectively, with 10 bases between them. CDR3 length equals 16 residues.

This clone appeared once. The chain employs TRBV4-2 and TRBJ1-2; 7 bases are shared with TRBD1. Unmatched junction bases numbered 15, after V lost 1 base and J lost 1 base. CDR3 length: 19 amino acids. Germline V lookup: CDR1 LGHNA, CDR2 YNFKEQ. CDR3 residues: CASSQGVGERGLGNYGYTF. The CDR3 coding sequence is TGTGCCAGCAGCCAAGGGGTTGGGGAAAGGGGGCTGGGTAACTATGGCTACACCTTC.

This clone appeared once. The chain carries TRBV24-1 and TRBJ2-3; 10 nucleotides line up with TRBD1. CDR1 and CDR2 (germline): KGHDR, SFDVKD. With 4 bases clipped from V and 4 bases from J, the junction kept 10 bases outside the gene matches. This CDR3 spans 17 amino acids. CDR3: CATSDLRDRGDADTQYF. DNA of the CDR3: TGTGCCACCAGTGACCTCCGGGACAGGGGTGACGCAGATACGCAGTATTTT.

This sequence joins TRBV29-1 and TRBJ1-2; D call uncertain. V was trimmed by 6 bases and J by 1 base, leaving 6 bases between them. Germline assignment: CDR1 SQVTM and CDR2 ANQGSEA. The CDR3 extends over 11 amino acids. The DNA for the CDR3 is TGCAGCGTCTCCAGTAACTATGGCTACACCTTC. Translation: CSVSSNYGYTF.

The V and J genes are TRBV11-2 and TRBJ2-5; maybe TRBD1 (5 bases). The CDR3 loop spans 14 amino acids. The V and J ends lost 4 bases and 2 bases respectively, with 11 bases between them. Germline V gene data show CDR1 as SGHAT and CDR2 as FQNNGV. CDR3 loop: CASSSPQAQETQYF. CDR3 bases: TGTGCCAGCAGCTCGCCACAGGCTCAAGAGACCCAGTACTTC.

As for this clone: This sample includes further DNA sequences coding for the same CDR3. The V call is TRBV28, the J call TRBJ1-1; TRBD1 is a possible D gene (6 bases). The CDR3 covers 14 residues. V was clipped by 6 bases and J by 4 bases, with 15 bases between them. Per germline, CDR1 MDHEN and CDR2 SYDVKM. CDR3 DNA sequence: TGTGCCAGCAGCCCGGGGGGGCGGGGCACTGAAGCTTTCTTT. It yields the protein CASSPGGRGTEAFF.

The gene calls are TRBV11-2 and TRBJ2-5; 11 nucleotides align to TRBD2. V shed 2 bases and J 5 bases; nucleotides not matched to a gene: 4. Germline CDR1 and CDR2: SGHAT and FQNNGV. CDR3 length equals 15 residues. CDR3 nucleotide sequence: TGTGCCAGCAGCTTAAGCCTAGCGGGAGGTGAGACCCAGTACTTC. As protein: CASSLSLAGGETQYF.

The chain has TRBV29-1 and TRBJ1-1, with 7 bases fitting TRBD1. Germline V gene lookup returns CDR1 SQVTM and CDR2 ANQGSEA. V shed 6 bases and J 1 base; nucleotides not matched to a gene: 2. This CDR3 region has 12 residues. The CDR3 loop reads CSVGDRNTEAFF. As DNA, the CDR3 is TGCAGCGTGGGGGACAGGAACACTGAAGCTTTCTTT. The full variable domain, rest sourced from reference TRBV29-1 and TRBJ1-1, is SAVISQKPSRDICQRGTSLTIQCQVDSQVTMMFWYRQQPGQSLTLIATANQGSEATYESGFVIDKFPISRPNLTFSTLTVSNMSPEDSSIYLCSVGDRNTEAFFGQGTRLTVV.

The chain joins TRBV11-1 to TRBJ1-6; D is possibly TRBD1 (6 bases). CDR1 and CDR2 (germline): SGHAT, FQDESV (reference sequence). This CDR3 has 15 amino acids. Deletions cut 5 bases from V and 3 bases from J, with 11 bases between. The CDR3 reads CASSADRRYNSPLHF. In nucleotides, the CDR3 is TGTGCCAGCAGCGCTGACAGGCGCTATAATTCACCCCTCCACTTT. The variable domain in full, with the rest retrieved from reference TRBV11-1 and TRBJ1-6, is EAEVAQSPRYKITEKSQAVAFWCDPISGHATLYWYRQILGQGPELLVQFQDESVVDDSQLPKDRFSAERLKGVDSTLKIQPAELGDSAMYLCASSADRRYNSPLHFGNGTRLTVT.

In DNA form, the CDR3 reads TGCGCCAGCAGCCCCACAGGGGGAAGCTCCTACGAGCAGTACTTC. Protein product: CASSPTGGSSYEQYF. The chain recombines TRBV5-1 with TRBJ2-7; 8 positions agree with TRBD1. V lost 4 bases and J lost 0; bases outside the gene matches: 6. The CDR3 consists of 15 residues. Germline lookup yields CDR1 SGHRS and CDR2 YFSETQ.

The rearrangement uses TRBV5-8 and TRBJ2-7, with 14 nucleotides matching TRBD2. CDR1 and CDR2 from the germline V gene are SGHTS and YDEGEE. The trim removed 5 bases at V and 3 bases at J, leaving 4 bases unmatched. The CDR3 consists of 15 residues. CDR3 region: CASRTGTSGSYEQYF. The CDR3 DNA reads as TGTGCCAGCAGGACAGGGACTAGCGGGAGCTACGAGCAGTACTTC. Drawing the rest from reference TRBV5-8 and TRBJ2-7, the complete variable domain is EAGVTQSPTHLIKTRGQQATLRCSPISGHTSVYWYQQALGLGLQFLLWYDEGEERNRGNFPPRFSGRQFPNYSSELNVNALELEDSALYLCASRTGTSGSYEQYFGPGTRLTVT.

The chain is built from TRBV3-1 (or the pseudogene TRBV3-2) and TRBJ2-1, with 10 bases that match TRBD2. This CDR3 comprises 15 residues. V lost 4 bases and J lost 5; bases outside the gene matches: 5. CDR1 is LGHDT and CDR2 is YNNKEL in the germline V gene (reference sequence). The CDR3 sequence: CASSRSGGAHNEQFF. The CDR3, as DNA: TGTGCCAGCAGCCGAAGCGGGGGGGCCCACAATGAGCAGTTCTTC.